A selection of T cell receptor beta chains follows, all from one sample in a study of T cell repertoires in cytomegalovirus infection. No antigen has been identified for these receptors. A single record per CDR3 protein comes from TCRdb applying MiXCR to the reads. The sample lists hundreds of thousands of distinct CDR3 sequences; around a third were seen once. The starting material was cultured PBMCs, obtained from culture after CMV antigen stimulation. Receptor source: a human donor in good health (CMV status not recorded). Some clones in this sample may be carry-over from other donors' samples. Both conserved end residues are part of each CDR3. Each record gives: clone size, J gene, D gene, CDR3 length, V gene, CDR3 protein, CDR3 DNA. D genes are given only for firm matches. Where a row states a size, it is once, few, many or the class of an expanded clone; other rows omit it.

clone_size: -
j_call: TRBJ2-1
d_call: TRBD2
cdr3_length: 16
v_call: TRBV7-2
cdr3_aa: CASSWRSSGNNNEQFF
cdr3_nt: TGTGCCAGCAGCTGGCGGTCTAGCGGGAATAACAATGAGCAGTTCTTC

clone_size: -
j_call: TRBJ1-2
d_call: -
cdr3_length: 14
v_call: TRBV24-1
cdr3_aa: CATSDFGQNYGYTF
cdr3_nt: TGTGCCACCAGTGATTTCGGGCAAAACTATGGCTACACCTTC

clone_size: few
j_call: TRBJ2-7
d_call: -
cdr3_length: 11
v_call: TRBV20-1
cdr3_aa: CSASTDYEQYF
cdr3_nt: TGCAGTGCTAGTACTGACTACGAGCAGTACTTC

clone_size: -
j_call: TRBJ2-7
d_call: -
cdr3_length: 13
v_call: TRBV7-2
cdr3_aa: CASSLDTTYEQYF
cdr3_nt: TGTGCCAGCAGCTTAGACACTACCTACGAGCAGTACTTC

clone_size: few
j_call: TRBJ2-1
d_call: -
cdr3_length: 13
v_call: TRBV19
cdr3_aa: CASSVYSGEEQFF
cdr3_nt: TGTGCCAGTAGTGTTTACTCGGGAGAGGAGCAGTTCTTC

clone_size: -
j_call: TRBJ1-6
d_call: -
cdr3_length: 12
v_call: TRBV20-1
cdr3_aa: CSAYGPNSPLHF
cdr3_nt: TGCAGTGCTTACGGACCAAATTCACCCCTCCACTTT

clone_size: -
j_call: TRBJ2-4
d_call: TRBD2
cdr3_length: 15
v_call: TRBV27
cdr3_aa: CASSSGRLAGESQYF
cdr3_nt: TGTGCCAGCAGTTCAGGACGGCTAGCGGGAGAATCCCAGTACTTC

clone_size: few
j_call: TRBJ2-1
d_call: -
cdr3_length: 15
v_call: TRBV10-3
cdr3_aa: CAISPAEYSYNEQFF
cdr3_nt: TGTGCCATCAGTCCAGCGGAATACTCCTACAATGAGCAGTTCTTC

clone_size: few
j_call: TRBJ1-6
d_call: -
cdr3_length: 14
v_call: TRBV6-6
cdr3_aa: CASSYYGEDSPLHF
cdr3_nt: TGTGCCAGCAGTTACTACGGGGAGGATTCACCCCTCCACTTT

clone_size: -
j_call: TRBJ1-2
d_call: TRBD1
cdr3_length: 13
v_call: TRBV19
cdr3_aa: CASSINRGGGYTF
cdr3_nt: TGTGCCAGTAGTATAAACAGGGGAGGAGGCTACACCTTC

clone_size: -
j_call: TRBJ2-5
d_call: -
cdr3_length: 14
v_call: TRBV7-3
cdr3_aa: CASSLTGDRETQYF
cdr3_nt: TGTGCCAGCAGCTTAACGGGAGACAGGGAGACCCAGTACTTC

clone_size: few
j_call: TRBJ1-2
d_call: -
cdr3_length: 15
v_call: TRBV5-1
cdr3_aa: CASSLAGGETSRYTF
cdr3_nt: TGCGCCAGCAGCTTGGCCGGAGGGGAAACTTCTCGCTACACCTTC

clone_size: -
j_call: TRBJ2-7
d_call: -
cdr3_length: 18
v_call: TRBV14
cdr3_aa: CASSRRWVGQGSSYEQYF
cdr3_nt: TGTGCCAGCAGCCGAAGATGGGTTGGACAAGGGAGCTCCTACGAGCAGTACTTC

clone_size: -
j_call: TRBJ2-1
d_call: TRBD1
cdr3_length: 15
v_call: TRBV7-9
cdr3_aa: CASSLGDRLLNEQFF
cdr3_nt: TGTGCCAGCAGCTTAGGGGACAGGTTACTCAATGAGCAGTTCTTC

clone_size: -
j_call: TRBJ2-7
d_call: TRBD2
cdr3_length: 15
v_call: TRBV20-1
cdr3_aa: CSASNKRESIHEQYF
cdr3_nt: TGCAGTGCTTCTAATAAGCGGGAGTCGATCCACGAGCAGTACTTC

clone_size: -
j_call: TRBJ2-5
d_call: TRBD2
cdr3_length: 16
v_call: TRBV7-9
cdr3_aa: CASSPKSAGVRETQYF
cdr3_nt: TGTGCCAGCAGCCCTAAAAGTGCGGGAGTTCGAGAGACCCAGTACTTC

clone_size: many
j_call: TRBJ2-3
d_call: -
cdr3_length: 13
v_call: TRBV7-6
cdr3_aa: CASSQQNTDTQYF
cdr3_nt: TGTGCCAGCAGCCAACAAAACACAGATACGCAGTATTTT

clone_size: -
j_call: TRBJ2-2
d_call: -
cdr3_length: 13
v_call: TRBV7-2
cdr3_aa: CASSLMIGSELFF
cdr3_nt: TGTGCCAGCAGCTTGATGATAGGATCTGAGCTGTTTTTT

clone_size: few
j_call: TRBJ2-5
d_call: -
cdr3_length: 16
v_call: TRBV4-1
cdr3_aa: CASSQAGTNNGETQYF
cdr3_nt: TGCGCCAGCAGCCAAGCCGGGACAAATAACGGGGAGACCCAGTACTTC

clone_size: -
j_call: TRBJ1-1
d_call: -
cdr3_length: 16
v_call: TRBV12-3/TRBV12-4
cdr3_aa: CASSFTSGLRRPEAFF
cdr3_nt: TGTGCCAGCAGTTTCACTTCGGGACTCCGAAGACCTGAAGCTTTCTTT

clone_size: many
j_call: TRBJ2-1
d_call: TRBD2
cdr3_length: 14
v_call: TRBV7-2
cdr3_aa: CASSSGLANNEQFF
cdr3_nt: TGTGCCAGCAGCTCGGGACTAGCCAACAATGAGCAGTTCTTC

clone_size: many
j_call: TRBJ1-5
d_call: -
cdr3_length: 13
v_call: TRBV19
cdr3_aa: CASSWLSDQPQHF
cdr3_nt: TGTGCCAGTAGTTGGTTGTCGGATCAGCCCCAGCATTTT

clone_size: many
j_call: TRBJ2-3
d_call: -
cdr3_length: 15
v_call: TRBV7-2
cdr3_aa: CASSFTGTSGDTQYF
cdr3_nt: TGTGCCAGCAGCTTCACCGGGACCTCCGGAGATACGCAGTATTTT

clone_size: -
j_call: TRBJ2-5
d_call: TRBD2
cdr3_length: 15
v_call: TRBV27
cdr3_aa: CASSRGTSGQETQYF
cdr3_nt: TGTGCCAGCAGCCGCGGGACTAGCGGTCAAGAGACCCAGTACTTC

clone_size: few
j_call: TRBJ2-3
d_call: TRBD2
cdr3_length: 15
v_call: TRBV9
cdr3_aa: CASSGSGLSTDTQYF
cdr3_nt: TGTGCCAGCAGCGGTAGCGGGCTTAGCACAGATACGCAGTATTTT

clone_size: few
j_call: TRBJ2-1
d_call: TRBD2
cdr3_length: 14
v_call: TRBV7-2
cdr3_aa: CASTLGTSGHEQFF
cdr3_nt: TGTGCCAGCACCCTAGGGACTAGCGGGCATGAGCAGTTCTTC

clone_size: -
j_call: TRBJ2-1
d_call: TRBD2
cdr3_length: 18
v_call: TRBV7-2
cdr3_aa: CASSRGPRTSGAYNEQFF
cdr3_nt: TGTGCCAGCAGCCGCGGGCCAAGGACTAGCGGGGCCTACAATGAGCAGTTCTTC

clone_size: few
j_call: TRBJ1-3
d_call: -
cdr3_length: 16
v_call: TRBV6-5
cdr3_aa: CASSTGRGRLGNTIYF
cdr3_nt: TGTGCCAGCAGTACCGGCCGGGGGCGACTTGGAAACACCATATATTTT

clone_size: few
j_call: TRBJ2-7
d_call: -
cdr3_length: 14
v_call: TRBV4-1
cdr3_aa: CASSQGYTLYEQYF
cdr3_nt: TGCGCCAGCAGCCAAGGGTACACCCTATACGAGCAGTACTTC

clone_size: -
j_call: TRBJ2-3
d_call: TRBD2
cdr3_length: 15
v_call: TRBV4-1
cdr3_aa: CASSPPPGGADTQYF
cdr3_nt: TGCGCCAGCAGCCCGCCTCCGGGAGGGGCAGATACGCAGTATTTT

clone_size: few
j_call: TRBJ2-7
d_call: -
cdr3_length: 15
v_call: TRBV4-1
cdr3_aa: CASSQEPGDKDEQYF
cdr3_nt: TGCGCCAGCAGCCAAGAGCCAGGAGATAAGGACGAGCAGTACTTC

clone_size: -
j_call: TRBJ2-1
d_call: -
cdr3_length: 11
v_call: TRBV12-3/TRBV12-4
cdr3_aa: CASSGRRYQFF
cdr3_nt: TGTGCCAGCAGTGGGCGCAGGTATCAGTTCTTC

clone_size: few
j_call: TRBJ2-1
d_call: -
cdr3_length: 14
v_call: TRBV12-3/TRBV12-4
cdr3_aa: CASSGSFRAGEQFF
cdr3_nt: TGTGCCAGCAGTGGCTCCTTTAGAGCCGGTGAGCAGTTCTTC

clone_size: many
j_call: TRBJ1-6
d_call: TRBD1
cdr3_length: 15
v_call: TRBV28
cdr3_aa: CASSQIQGAHSPLHF
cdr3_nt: TGTGCCAGCAGCCAAATTCAGGGGGCGCATTCACCCCTCCACTTT

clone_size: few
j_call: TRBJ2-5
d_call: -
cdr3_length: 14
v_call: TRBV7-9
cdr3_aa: CASSSVGYQETQYF
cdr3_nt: TGTGCCAGCAGTTCGGTGGGATACCAAGAGACCCAGTACTTC

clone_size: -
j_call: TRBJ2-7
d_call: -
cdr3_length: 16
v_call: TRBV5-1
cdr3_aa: CASSWRPTRGEDEQYF
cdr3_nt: TGCGCCAGCAGCTGGAGGCCGACTAGGGGGGAAGACGAGCAGTACTTC

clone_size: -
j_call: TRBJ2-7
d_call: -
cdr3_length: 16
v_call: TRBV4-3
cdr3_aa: CASSQVALAGWYEQYF
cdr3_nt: TGCGCCAGCAGCCAAGTGGCGTTGGCAGGGTGGTACGAGCAGTACTTC

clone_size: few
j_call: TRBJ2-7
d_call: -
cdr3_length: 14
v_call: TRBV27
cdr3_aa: CASSRGAPPYEQYF
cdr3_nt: TGTGCCAGCAGTCGGGGGGCCCCCCCCTACGAGCAGTACTTC

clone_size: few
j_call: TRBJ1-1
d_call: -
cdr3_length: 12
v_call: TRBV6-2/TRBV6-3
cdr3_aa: CASSTRDTEAFF
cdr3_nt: TGTGCCAGCAGTACGAGGGACACTGAAGCTTTCTTT

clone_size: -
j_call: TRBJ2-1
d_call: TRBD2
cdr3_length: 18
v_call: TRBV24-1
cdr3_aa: CATSDFAGREGSYNEQFF
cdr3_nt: TGTGCCACCAGTGATTTTGCCGGGCGGGAGGGGTCCTACAATGAGCAGTTCTTC

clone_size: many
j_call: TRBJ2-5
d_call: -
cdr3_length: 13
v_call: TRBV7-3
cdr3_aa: CASSLAVQETQYF
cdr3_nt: TGTGCCAGCAGCTTAGCAGTACAAGAGACCCAGTACTTC

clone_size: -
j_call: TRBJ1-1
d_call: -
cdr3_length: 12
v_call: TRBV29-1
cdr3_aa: CSVEAHNTEAFF
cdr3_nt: TGCAGCGTTGAAGCGCACAACACTGAAGCTTTCTTT

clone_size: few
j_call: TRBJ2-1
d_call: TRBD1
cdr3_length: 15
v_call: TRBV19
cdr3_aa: CASSPTGASYNEQFF
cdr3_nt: TGTGCCAGTAGCCCGACAGGGGCATCCTACAATGAGCAGTTCTTC

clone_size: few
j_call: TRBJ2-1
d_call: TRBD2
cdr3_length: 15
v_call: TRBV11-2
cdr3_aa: CASSALGGRADEQFF
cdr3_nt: TGTGCCAGCAGCGCTTTGGGCGGGAGGGCCGATGAGCAGTTCTTC

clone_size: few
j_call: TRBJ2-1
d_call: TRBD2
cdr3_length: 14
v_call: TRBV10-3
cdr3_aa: CAIREREGYNEQFF
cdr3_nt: TGTGCCATCAGGGAGCGGGAGGGCTACAATGAGCAGTTCTTC

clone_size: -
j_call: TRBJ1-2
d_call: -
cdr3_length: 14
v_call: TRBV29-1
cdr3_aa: CSAVAGGGRYGYTF
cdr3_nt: TGCAGCGCCGTGGCCGGGGGAGGGAGGTATGGCTACACCTTC

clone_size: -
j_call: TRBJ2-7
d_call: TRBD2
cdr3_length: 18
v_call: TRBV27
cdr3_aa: CASTLGASGTSRLSEQYF
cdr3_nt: TGTGCCAGCACCCTCGGGGCTAGCGGGACGTCACGACTGAGCGAGCAGTACTTC

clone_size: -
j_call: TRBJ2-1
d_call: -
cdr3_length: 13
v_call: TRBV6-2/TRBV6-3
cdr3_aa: CAILGNSYNEQFF
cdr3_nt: TGTGCCATCCTTGGTAATAGCTACAATGAGCAGTTCTTC

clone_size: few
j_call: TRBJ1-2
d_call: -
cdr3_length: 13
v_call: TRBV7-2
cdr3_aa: CASSSLIDGGYTF
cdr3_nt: TGTGCCAGCAGCTCCTTAATAGATGGTGGCTACACCTTC

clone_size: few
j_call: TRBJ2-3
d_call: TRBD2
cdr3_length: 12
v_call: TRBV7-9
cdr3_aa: CASSPLLAGGDF
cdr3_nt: TGTGCCAGCAGCCCCTTGTTAGCGGGAGGTGATTTT

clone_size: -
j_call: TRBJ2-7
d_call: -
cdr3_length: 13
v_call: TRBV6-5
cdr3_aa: CASSLTVGYEQYF
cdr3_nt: TGTGCCAGCAGTCTGACGGTAGGATACGAGCAGTACTTC

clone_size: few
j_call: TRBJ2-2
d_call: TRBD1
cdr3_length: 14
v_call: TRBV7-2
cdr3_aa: CASSVGQVTGELFF
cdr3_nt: TGTGCCAGCAGCGTCGGACAGGTCACCGGGGAGCTGTTTTTT

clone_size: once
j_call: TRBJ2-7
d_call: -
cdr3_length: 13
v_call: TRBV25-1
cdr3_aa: CASSEPGAGEQYF
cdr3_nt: TGTGCCAGCAGTGAACCAGGGGCGGGTGAGCAGTACTTC

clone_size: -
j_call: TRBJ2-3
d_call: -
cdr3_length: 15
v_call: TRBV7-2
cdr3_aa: CASSAQTGSTDTQYF
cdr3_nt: TGTGCCAGCAGCGCCCAGACAGGAAGCACAGATACGCAGTATTTT

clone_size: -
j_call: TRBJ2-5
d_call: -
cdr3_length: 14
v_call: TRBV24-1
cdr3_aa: CATSDLHFQETQYF
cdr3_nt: TGTGCCACCAGTGATTTGCATTTCCAAGAGACCCAGTACTTC